Below are 15 T cell receptor beta chains sequenced from a single sample in a study of T cells in Graves' hyperthyroidism and ophthalmopathy. TCR beta CDR3 sequences were amplified from RNA transcripts. The HTBI set primed first-round TCR CDR3 RT-PCR. TCRdb passed the multiplex PCR reads through MiXCR, listing each CDR3 protein once. This sample carries about 560,000 distinct CDR3 sequences, approximately 16% of them seen once, and the ten largest clones take about 18%. The specimen was blood. The origin of the receptors is a woman under 30 with Graves' hyperthyroidism.

This clonotype was counted ten times or more. The chain carries TRBV10-1 and TRBJ2-1; D possibly corresponds to TRBD2 (6 bases). Trimming removed 3 bases at V and 4 bases at J, with 10 bases between. This CDR3 contains 14 residues. Per germline, CDR1 WNHNN and CDR2 SYGVQD (reference sequence). CDR3: CASSETGGYNEQFF. The DNA for the CDR3 is TGCGCCAGCAGTGAAACAGGAGGGTACAATGAGCAGTTCTTC.

The chain employs TRBV6-4 and TRBJ2-2, with TRBD1 matching 9 bases. Germline trimming cut 2 bases from V and 10 bases from J; bases unmatched to any gene: 8. The germline CDR1 and CDR2 sequences are MRHNA and SNTAGT. The CDR3 extends over 15 amino acids. In DNA form, the CDR3 reads TGTGCCAGCAGTGACCGTCCCGGGACAGGGATGGAGCTGTTTTTT. Its translation is CASSDRPGTGMELFF.

This clonotype was recorded many times. The V call is TRBV28, the J call TRBJ2-3; the D is unclear. Per germline, CDR1 MDHEN and CDR2 SYDVKM. The length of the CDR3 is 12 residues. V dropped 4 bases and J dropped 9 bases, with 11 bases sitting between them. The CDR3: CASSSTTATQYF. In DNA, the CDR3 is TGTGCCAGCAGTTCTACGACGGCGACGCAGTATTTT.

There are many counts of this clonotype. The chain uses TRBV6-2 or TRBV6-3 and TRBJ2-7; 9 bases agree with TRBD2. CDR1 is MNHEY, CDR2 SVGEGT, per germline. CDR3 length equals 16 residues. The junction had 3 bases not matched to a gene; V was cut back by 0 bases and J by 0 bases. CDR3 nucleotides: TGTGCCAGCAGTTACTCGGAGCGGGGGGCCTCCTACGAGCAGTACTTC. Amino acids: CASSYSERGASYEQYF.

A few counts support this clonotype. CDR3 sequence: CASRITPRISYEQYF. CDR3 nucleotides: TGTGCCAGCAGGATCACCCCCCGCATATCATACGAGCAGTACTTC. J is TRBJ2-7 and V is TRBV6-1; D remains unclear. Trimming stripped 6 bases from V and 4 bases from J, with 19 bases between. This CDR3 has 15 amino acids. Germline V gives CDR1 MNHNS, CDR2 SASEGT.

Concerning this clonotype itself: A junction end diverges from the germline sequence, so it may reflect a read error. The chain links TRBV15 to TRBJ2-2; 10 bases map to TRBD2. The germline V gene encodes CDR1 LNHNV and CDR2 YYDKDF (reference sequence). The length of the CDR3 is 17 residues. As DNA, the CDR3 is TGTGCCACCAGCAGAGATCTCACTAGCGGGAACACCGGGGAGCTGGTTTTT. Protein product: CATSRDLTSGNTGELVF. The full variable domain, in which reference TRBV15 and TRBJ2-2 provide the parts outside the CDR3, is DAMVIQNPRYQVTQFGKPVTLSCSQTLNHNVMYWYQQKSSQAPKLLFHYYDKDFNNEADTPDNFQSRRPNTSFCFLDIRSPGLGDTAMYLCATSRDLTSGNTGELVFGEGSRLTVL.

Ten or more counts support this clonotype. This chain uses TRBV3-1 with TRBJ1-6; D not resolved. Germline-derived CDR1 and CDR2 are LGHDT and YNNKEL (reference sequence). V shed 2 bases and J shed 9 bases, with 17 bases lying between them. The CDR3 consists of 16 residues. The CDR3 region has the DNA TGTGCCAGCAGCCAACGTGCCCCGGCCGTGCGTTCACCCCTCCACTTT. This encodes CASSQRAPAVRSPLHF.

This sequence joins TRBV7-2 and TRBJ1-4; TRBD1 agrees at 8 bases. Germline CDR1 SGHTA, CDR2 FQGNSA. V lost 4 bases to trimming and J lost 8 bases; unmatched junction nucleotides: 12. The CDR3 length is 16 residues. Here the CDR3 reads CASSSPAGQVAEKLFF. The CDR3 bases are TGTGCCAGCAGCTCCCCTGCGGGACAGGTAGCCGAAAAACTGTTTTTT. The entire variable domain, with the rest obtained from reference TRBV7-2 and TRBJ1-4, is as follows: GAGVSQSPSNKVTEKGKDVELRCDPISGHTALYWYRQSLGQGLEFLIYFQGNSAPDKSGLPSDRFSAERTGGSVSTLTIQRTQQEDSAVYLCASSSPAGQVAEKLFFGSGTQLSVL.

The chain recombines TRBV19 with TRBJ2-1; 8 nucleotides align to TRBD1. This CDR3 has 16 residues. V gave up 0 bases and J gave up 2 bases; unmatched junction bases: 3. Germline CDR1 and CDR2: LNHDA and SQIVND (reference sequence). Here the CDR3 DNA reads TGTGCCAGTAGTATAGAGGAGACAGGGGCCTACAATGAGCAGTTCTTC. It encodes CASSIEETGAYNEQFF.

This clonotype was seen many times. V is TRBV5-6 and J is TRBJ1-5; the D gene is possibly TRBD1 (5 bases). V lost 0 bases, J lost 7 bases, and 8 bases lay in between. Germline assignment: CDR1 SGHDT and CDR2 YYEEEE. The length of the CDR3 is 13 residues. DNA for the CDR3: TGTGCCAGCAGCTTGGAGGGGCTACAGCCCCAGCATTTT. Translated, it gives CASSLEGLQPQHF.

With respect to this clonotype: Just one base apart from a much larger clone, this may be a read error. The CDR3 end shows no conserved phenylalanine or tryptophan, and so a read error is likely. The chain has TRBV5-1 and TRBJ1-1, with 8 bases matching TRBD1. V lost 4 bases to trimming and J lost 0 bases; unmatched junction nucleotides: 5. CDR1 and CDR2 from the germline V gene are SGHRS and YFSETQ. The CDR3 loop spans 15 amino acids. CDR3 DNA: TGCGCCAGCAGCCACAACAGGGGGATGAACACTGAAGCTTTCCTT. This sequence encodes CASSHNRGMNTEAFL.

This clonotype was found many times. This sequence joins TRBV29-1 and TRBJ1-1; no clear D gene. V was cut by 6 bases and J by 0 bases, with 8 bases left in between. Germline V lookup: CDR1 SQVTM, CDR2 ANQGSEA. The CDR3 spans 12 residues. The CDR3 bases are TGCAGCGTGAGAGATATGAACACTGAAGCTTTCTTT. Protein: CSVRDMNTEAFF.

This clonotype was picked up many times. The chain joins TRBV3-1 to TRBJ1-1; no definite D call. V lost 0 bases, J lost 2 bases, and 10 bases lay in between. The CDR3 spans 15 residues. Germline V gives CDR1 LGHDT, CDR2 YNNKEL (reference sequence). The CDR3 nucleotides are TGTGCCAGCAGCCAAGATACGGGTTCCAACACTGAAGCTTTCTTT. Protein: CASSQDTGSNTEAFF. Using reference TRBV3-1 and TRBJ1-1 for the parts outside the CDR3, the full variable domain is DTAVSQTPKYLVTQMGNDKSIKCEQNLGHDTMYWYKQDSKKFLKIMFSYNNKELIINETVPNRFSPKSPDKAHLNLHINSLELGDSAVYFCASSQDTGSNTEAFFGQGTRLTVV.

The rearrangement uses TRBV27 and TRBJ2-7, with 9 positions matching TRBD1. The V and J ends lost 1 base and 7 bases, in that order; junction bases with no gene match: 5. CDR3 length equals 14 residues. Germline CDR1 reads MNHEY; CDR2 reads SMNVEV (reference sequence). The CDR3 coding sequence is TGTGCCAGCAGTTTATACAGGGGGCTGGATGAGCAGTACTTC. This codes for CASSLYRGLDEQYF.

This clonotype has a count of ten or more. The J gene is TRBJ2-4, the V gene TRBV27, with D unresolved. The V and J ends lost 2 bases and 1 base respectively, with 12 bases between them. The CDR3 contains 16 residues. Germline V gene data show CDR1 as MNHEY and CDR2 as SMNVEV (reference sequence). CDR3 nucleotide sequence: TGTGCCAGCAGTTTACTAGGGATCGCGGCCAAAAACATTCAGTACTTC. Protein product: CASSLLGIAAKNIQYF.